The clone carrying this TCR beta chain was seen a few times. Sequencing targeted expressed TCRB transcripts, as all isolated RNA had been reverse transcribed. An average approximately 3.3 million reads came from naive, central memory and regulatory T cell samples. Data came from immunoSEQ multiplex PCR; TCRdb stores just in-frame clones and leaves some out. The data contain around 180,000 clones, about 13% of them singletons. This specimen belongs to a study of beta chain features in type 1 diabetes. The germline CDR1 and CDR2 sequences are SGHTA and FQGNSA. The CDR3 covers 15 residues. V was pared by 5 bases and J by 2 bases, with 9 bases of the junction left unmatched.

The TCR was taken from a woman aged 18-30 years in good health. The sample was central memory CD4+ T cells from blood. The rearrangement joins TRBV7-2 to TRBJ2-7, with 7 bases matching TRBD2. The CDR3 DNA follows: TGTGCCAGCAGCCCCCGCGGACTAGTAGCCTACGAGCAGTACTTC. Translating gives CASSPRGLVAYEQYF.